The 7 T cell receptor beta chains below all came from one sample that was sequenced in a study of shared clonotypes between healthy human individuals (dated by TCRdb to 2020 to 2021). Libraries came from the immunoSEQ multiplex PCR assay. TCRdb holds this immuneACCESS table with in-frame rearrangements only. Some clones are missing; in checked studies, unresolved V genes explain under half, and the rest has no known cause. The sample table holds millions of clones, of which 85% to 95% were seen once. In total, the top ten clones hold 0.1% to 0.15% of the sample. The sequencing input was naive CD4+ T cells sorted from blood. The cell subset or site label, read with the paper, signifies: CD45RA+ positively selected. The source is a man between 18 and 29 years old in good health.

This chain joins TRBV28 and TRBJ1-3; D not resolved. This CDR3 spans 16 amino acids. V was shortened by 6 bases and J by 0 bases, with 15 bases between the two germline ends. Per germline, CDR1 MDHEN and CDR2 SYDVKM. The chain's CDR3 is CASRSDASASGNTIYF. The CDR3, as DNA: TGTGCCAGCAGGTCGGACGCCTCGGCCTCTGGAAACACCATATATTTT. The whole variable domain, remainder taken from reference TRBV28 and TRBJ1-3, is DVKVTQSSRYLVKRTGEKVFLECVQDMDHENMFWYRQDPGLGLRLIYFSYDVKMKEKGDIPEGYSVSREKKERFSLILESASTNQTSMYLCASRSDASASGNTIYFGEGSWLTVV.

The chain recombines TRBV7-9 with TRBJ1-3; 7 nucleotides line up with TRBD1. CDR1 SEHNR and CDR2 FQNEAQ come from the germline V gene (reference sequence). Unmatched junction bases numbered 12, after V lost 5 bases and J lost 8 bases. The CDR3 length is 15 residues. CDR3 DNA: TGTGCCAGCAGCCCTGGGACAGTGGAATTGTACACCATATATTTT. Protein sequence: CASSPGTVELYTIYF.

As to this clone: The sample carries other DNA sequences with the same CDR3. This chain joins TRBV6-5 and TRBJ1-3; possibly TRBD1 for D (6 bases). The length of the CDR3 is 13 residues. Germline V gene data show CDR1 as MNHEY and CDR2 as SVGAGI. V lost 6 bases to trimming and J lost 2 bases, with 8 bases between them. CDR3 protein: CASRAGAGNTIYF. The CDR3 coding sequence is TGTGCCAGCAGGGCAGGGGCTGGAAACACCATATATTTT.

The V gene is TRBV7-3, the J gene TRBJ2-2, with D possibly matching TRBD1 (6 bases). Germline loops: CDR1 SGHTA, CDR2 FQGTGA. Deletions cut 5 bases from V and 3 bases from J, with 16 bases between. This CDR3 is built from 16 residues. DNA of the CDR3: TGTGCCAGCAGCCCCACCGGGACAACTTACACCGGGGAGCTGTTTTTT. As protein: CASSPTGTTYTGELFF.

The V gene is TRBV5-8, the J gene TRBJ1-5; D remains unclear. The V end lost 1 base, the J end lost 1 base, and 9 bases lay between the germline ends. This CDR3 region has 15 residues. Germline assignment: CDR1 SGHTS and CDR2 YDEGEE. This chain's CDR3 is CASSLLPSSNQPQHF. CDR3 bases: TGTGCCAGCAGCTTGCTGCCGTCAAGCAATCAGCCCCAGCATTTT.

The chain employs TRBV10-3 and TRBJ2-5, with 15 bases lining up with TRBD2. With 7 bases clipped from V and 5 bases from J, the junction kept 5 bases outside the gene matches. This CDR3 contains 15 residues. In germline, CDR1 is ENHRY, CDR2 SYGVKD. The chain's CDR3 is CAINGLAGGRETQYF. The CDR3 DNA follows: TGTGCCATCAACGGACTAGCGGGGGGGCGGGAGACCCAGTACTTC.

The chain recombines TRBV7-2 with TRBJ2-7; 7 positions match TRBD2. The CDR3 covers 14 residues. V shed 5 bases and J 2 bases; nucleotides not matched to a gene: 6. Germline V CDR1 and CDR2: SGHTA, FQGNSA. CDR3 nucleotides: TGTGCCAGCAGCCGCCGACTAGCTGCCTACGAGCAGTACTTC. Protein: CASSRRLAAYEQYF.